These T cell receptor beta chains were read from a single sample in a study of T cell changes during pregnancy in multiple sclerosis. TCRdb's copy holds only in-frame clones and misses some; the assay was immunoSEQ multiplex PCR. The sample shows around 34,000 clones, approximately 94% of them seen only once. Sequenced here: CD4+ T cells from peripheral blood mononuclear cells, sampled in the second trimester of pregnancy. Source of these receptors: a female donor with multiple sclerosis, enrolled in a pregnancy study. Each CDR3 is given without its conserved first and last residue. The order of the fields is V gene, clone size, D gene, J gene, CDR3 protein. A D gene is named only where the DNA matches it firmly. Clone size, where shown, is once, few, many, or a class for clones that have expanded.

v_call: TRBV5-1; clone_size: -; d_call: TRBD1; j_call: TRBJ2-5; cdr3_aa: ASSTGQYETQY
v_call: TRBV9; clone_size: -; d_call: -; j_call: TRBJ1-1; cdr3_aa: ASSVGPGAITEAF
v_call: TRBV6-5; clone_size: -; d_call: -; j_call: TRBJ1-2; cdr3_aa: ASRGRGPNNYGYT
v_call: TRBV13; clone_size: few; d_call: -; j_call: TRBJ2-5; cdr3_aa: ASSLGGIGQETQY
v_call: TRBV7-7; clone_size: once; d_call: TRBD2; j_call: TRBJ2-5; cdr3_aa: ASSLGRGGGGETQY
v_call: TRBV5-1; clone_size: -; d_call: -; j_call: TRBJ2-3; cdr3_aa: ASSLQEPSTDTQY
v_call: TRBV9; clone_size: -; d_call: TRBD1; j_call: TRBJ2-2; cdr3_aa: ASSRWDRGSSNTGELF
v_call: TRBV7-8; clone_size: -; d_call: TRBD1; j_call: TRBJ2-3; cdr3_aa: ASSLRQTSGGKGTDTQY
v_call: TRBV6-1; clone_size: -; d_call: -; j_call: TRBJ1-5; cdr3_aa: ASSEGRSQPQH
v_call: TRBV18; clone_size: -; d_call: -; j_call: TRBJ2-7; cdr3_aa: ASSGTGVLSSYEQY
v_call: TRBV27; clone_size: -; d_call: -; j_call: TRBJ1-2; cdr3_aa: ASSPLGGQVYGYT
v_call: TRBV6-6; clone_size: -; d_call: -; j_call: TRBJ2-7; cdr3_aa: ASSSGGSYEQY
v_call: TRBV10-3; clone_size: -; d_call: TRBD2; j_call: TRBJ2-1; cdr3_aa: AISERAGGDEQF
v_call: TRBV28; clone_size: -; d_call: -; j_call: TRBJ1-1; cdr3_aa: ASSFSAQHTEAF
v_call: TRBV2; clone_size: -; d_call: TRBD1; j_call: TRBJ1-2; cdr3_aa: ASSSRGRRFGYT
v_call: TRBV5-1; clone_size: once; d_call: TRBD2; j_call: TRBJ2-5; cdr3_aa: ASSFETSGGWETQY